This T cell receptor beta chain was sequenced in a study of CD8 T cells in ankylosing spondylitis. Only a few counts were recorded for this clonotype. Its specificity is not known. Findings and caveats of the study: Eight highly homologous variants made up a TCR beta motif, and this motif appeared characteristic of ankylosing spondylitis blood.

CDR3 length: 15 residues. The germline CDR1 and CDR2 sequences are MNHNS and SASEGT. The V end lost 6 bases, the J end lost 0 bases, and 15 bases lay between the germline ends. In TCRdb, the 5' RACE reads were re-called with MiXCR into one record per CDR3 protein. This sample has 250,000 or so distinct CDR3 sequences, with more than 20% found just once. The J gene is TRBJ2-7, the V gene TRBV6-1; D ambiguous. What was sequenced was blood, either unsorted or a sorted T cell fraction (not recorded which). The TCR comes from a male donor with ankylosing spondylitis or in good health (not recorded which). As DNA, the CDR3 is TGTGCCAGCAGGAGGACGGAAGTGAGCTCCTACGAGCAGTACTTC. This translates into CASRRTEVSSYEQYF.